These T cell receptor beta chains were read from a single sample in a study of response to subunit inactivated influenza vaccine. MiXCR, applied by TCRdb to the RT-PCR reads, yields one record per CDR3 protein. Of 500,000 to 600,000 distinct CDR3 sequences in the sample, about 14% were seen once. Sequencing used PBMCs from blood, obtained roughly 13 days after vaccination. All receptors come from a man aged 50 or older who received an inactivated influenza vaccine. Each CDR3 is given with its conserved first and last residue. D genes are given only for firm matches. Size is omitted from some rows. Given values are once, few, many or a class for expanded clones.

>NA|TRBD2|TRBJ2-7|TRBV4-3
CASSQEKAGGPQYF
TGCGCCAGCAGCCAAGAGAAAGCGGGAGGCCCTCAGTACTTC
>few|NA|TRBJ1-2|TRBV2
CASRDYSTNYGYTF
TGTGCCAGCAGGGATTACAGCACTAACTATGGCTACACCTTC
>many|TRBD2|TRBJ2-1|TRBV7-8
CASSGRTSGANEQFF
TGTGCCAGCAGCGGGAGGACTAGCGGGGCCAATGAGCAGTTCTTC
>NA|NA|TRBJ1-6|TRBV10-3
CAISERGQLSPLHF
TGTGCCATCAGTGAGCGGGGGCAACTCTCACCCCTCCACTTT
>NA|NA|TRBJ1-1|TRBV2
CAIPGMGIEAFF
TGTGCCATCCCGGGCATGGGTATAGAAGCTTTCTTT
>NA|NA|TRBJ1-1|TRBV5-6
CASSILGPRFQTVNTEAFF
TGTGCCAGCAGCATATTGGGCCCCCGTTTCCAGACAGTGAACACTGAAGCTTTCTTT
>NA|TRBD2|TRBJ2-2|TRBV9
CASSVELAVNTGELFF
TGTGCCAGCAGCGTAGAACTAGCGGTAAACACCGGGGAGCTGTTTTTT
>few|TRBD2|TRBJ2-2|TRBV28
CASTPTSGGHMGTGELFF
TGTGCCAGCACCCCGACTAGCGGGGGCCATATGGGCACCGGGGAGCTGTTTTTT
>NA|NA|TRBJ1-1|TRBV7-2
CASSLPWTENTEAFF
TGTGCCAGCAGCCTGCCGTGGACAGAGAACACTGAAGCTTTCTTT
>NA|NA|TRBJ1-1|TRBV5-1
CASSLGARGAFF
TGCGCCAGCAGCTTGGGGGCCCGGGGAGCTTTCTTT
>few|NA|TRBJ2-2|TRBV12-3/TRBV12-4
CASREAGAPNTGELFF
TGTGCCAGCAGAGAAGCAGGGGCGCCGAACACCGGGGAGCTGTTTTTT
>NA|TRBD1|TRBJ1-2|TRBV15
CATSRDLTGVSTF
TGTGCCACCAGCAGAGATCTGACAGGGGTTAGCACCTTC
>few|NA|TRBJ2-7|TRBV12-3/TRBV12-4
CASRVGDPYEQYF
TGTGCCAGTCGGGTGGGGGATCCCTACGAGCAGTACTTC
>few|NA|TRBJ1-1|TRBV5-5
CASSGLVRVGTEAFF
TGTGCCAGCAGCGGACTAGTGAGGGTGGGCACTGAAGCTTTCTTT
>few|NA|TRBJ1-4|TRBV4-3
CASSQEPPPAARGGEKLFF
TGCGCCAGCAGCCAAGAGCCCCCACCCGCCGCCCGAGGCGGGGAAAAACTGTTTTTT
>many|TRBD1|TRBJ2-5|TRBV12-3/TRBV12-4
CASSLTRTGGGETQYF
TGTGCCAGCAGTTTAACCCGGACAGGGGGCGGAGAGACCCAGTACTTC
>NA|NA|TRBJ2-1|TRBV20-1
CSAGLGRNEQFF
TGCAGTGCTGGTCTAGGGCGGAATGAGCAGTTCTTC
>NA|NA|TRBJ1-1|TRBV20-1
CSAYQGQLNTEAFF
TGCAGTGCTTACCAGGGGCAGCTGAACACTGAAGCTTTCTTT
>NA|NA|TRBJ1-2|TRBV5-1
CASSSVTGLNYGYTF
TGCGCCAGCAGCTCCGTGACAGGTCTGAACTATGGCTACACCTTC
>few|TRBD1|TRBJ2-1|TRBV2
CASRDTPDRVTYEQFF
TGTGCCAGCAGAGACACCCCGGACAGGGTTACCTATGAGCAGTTCTTC
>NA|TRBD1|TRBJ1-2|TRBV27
CASSSPGQGGYTF
TGTGCCAGCAGTTCACCGGGACAGGGTGGCTACACCTTC
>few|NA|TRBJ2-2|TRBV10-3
CAIRPHDPNTGELFF
TGTGCCATCAGGCCGCACGACCCGAACACCGGGGAGCTGTTTTTT
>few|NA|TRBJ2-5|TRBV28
CASSLLSGKETQYF
TGTGCCAGCAGTTTATTGTCCGGGAAGGAGACCCAGTACTTC
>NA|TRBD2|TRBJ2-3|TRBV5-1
CASSLAGQAGGLSDTQYF
TGCGCCAGCAGCTTGGCCGGGCAAGCGGGGGGGTTATCAGATACGCAGTATTTT
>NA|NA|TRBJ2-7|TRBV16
CASSQSRGEQYF
TGTGCCAGCAGCCAATCGAGGGGGGAGCAGTACTTC
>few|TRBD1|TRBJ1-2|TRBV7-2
CASSVNRGRGYTF
TGTGCCAGCAGCGTCAACAGGGGCCGTGGCTACACCTTC
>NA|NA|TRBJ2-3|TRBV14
CASSQDQRFTDTQYF
TGTGCCAGCAGCCAAGACCAGCGGTTCACAGATACGCAGTATTTT
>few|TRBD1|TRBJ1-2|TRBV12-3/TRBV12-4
CASSLAGTGRDGYTF
TGTGCCAGCAGTTTAGCCGGGACAGGGAGGGATGGCTACACCTTC
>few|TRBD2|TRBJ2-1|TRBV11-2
CASSPPSGTSAWDEQFF
TGTGCCAGCAGCCCCCCCTCCGGGACTAGCGCTTGGGATGAGCAGTTCTTC
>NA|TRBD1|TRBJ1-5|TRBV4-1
CASSESGTGKQPQHF
TGCGCCAGCAGCGAGTCCGGGACAGGGAAACAGCCCCAGCATTTT
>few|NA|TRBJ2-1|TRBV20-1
CSARDPIGGPYNEQFF
TGCAGTGCTAGAGATCCGATAGGGGGGCCCTACAATGAGCAGTTCTTC
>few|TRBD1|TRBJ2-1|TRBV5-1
CASSQGQAYNEQFF
TGCGCCAGCAGCCAAGGACAGGCATACAATGAGCAGTTCTTC
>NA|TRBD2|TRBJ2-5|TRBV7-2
CASHGRARETQYF
TGTGCCAGCCACGGGAGGGCCCGTGAGACCCAGTACTTC
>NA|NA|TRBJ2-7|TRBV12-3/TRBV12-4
CASSLARGWQYF
TGTGCCAGCAGTTTAGCTAGGGGGTGGCAGTACTTC
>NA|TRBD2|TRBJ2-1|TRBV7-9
CASSHPSGNEQFF
TGTGCCAGCAGCCACCCTAGCGGCAATGAGCAGTTCTTC
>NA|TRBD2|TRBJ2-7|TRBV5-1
CASSLVPSGGSGQYF
TGCGCCAGCAGCTTGGTTCCTAGCGGGGGTAGCGGGCAGTACTTC
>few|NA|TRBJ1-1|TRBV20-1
CSAYAGAATEAFF
TGCAGTGCCTACGCGGGGGCGGCCACTGAAGCTTTCTTT
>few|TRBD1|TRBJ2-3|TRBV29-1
CSVEQGALTQYF
TGCAGCGTTGAGCAGGGGGCCCTAACGCAGTATTTT